This T cell receptor beta chain was captured by sequencing in a study of blood T cell repertoires in COVID-19. In the study overall: PBMCs, B-cell-depleted T cells, or T cells provided the cDNA or gDNA that made up the material.

The V end was cut by 4 bases, the J end by 1 base, with 10 bases between. Germline CDR1 and CDR2: WNHNN and SYGVQD (reference sequence). The CDR3 loop spans 14 amino acids. This clone appeared a single time. In the source study's methods: Quantification of nucleated cells was approximated via reference gene primer amplification. TCRdb keeps only in-frame clones here, not all; method: immunoSEQ multiplex PCR. V, J and clone size were drawn from that table, and D and trimming were deduced from the DNA. The sample records under 85,000 clones, 85% to 90% being singletons. The sample was peripheral blood. This TCR was recovered from a man aged 50 to 59 with acute or convalescent COVID-19. The chain uses TRBV10-1 and TRBJ1-1; D gene ambiguous. The CDR3 DNA reads as TGCGCCAGCAGTGTAGGACTATCGAACACTGAAGCTTTCTTT. This codes for CASSVGLSNTEAFF.